This entry features one TCR beta chain sequence. What this receptor recognizes is not known. No quality values exist for individual bases; no much larger clone is one base distant. This record belongs to a study of T cells in Graves' hyperthyroidism and ophthalmopathy (dated by TCRdb to between 2018 and 2021). As for the study more broadly: Peripheral blood was collected at initial diagnosis, before any treatment. To identify distinguishing TCR V-J signatures, a discovery cohort of around 98 patients was used, comprising 40 to 45 with Graves' ophthalmopathy and approximately 57 with stable Graves' hyperthyroidism. Prospective prediction of ophthalmopathy was tested in an independent validation cohort consisting of fewer than 20 hyperthyroidism patients and around 16 patients who later progressed to ophthalmopathy. For training and testing, the 100 or so patients in the discovery cohort were randomly divided in a 7:3 ratio. In addition, the study compared T-cell repertoires in thyroid tissue and in blood from over 5 Graves' hyperthyroidism patients. Once sampling was done, hyperthyroidism patients were given methimazole at a starting dose of 30 mg daily, whereas ophthalmopathy patients were given high-dose intravenous methylprednisolone. The paper reports TCR Vbeta CDR3 sequencing of approximately 140 peripheral blood samples: around 41 ophthalmopathy, some 80 hyperthyroidism and roughly 17 progressor patients.

Ophthalmopathy patients had moderately to severely active disease, with a Clinical Activity Score of 3 or more, a NOSPECS grade of 4 or more, and a disease duration of less than 3 months. The study excluded patients with uncontrolled infections, other autoimmune diseases, pregnancy or lactation. Clinical symptoms, serum thyroxine and TRAb, thyroid ultrasound, and orbital computed tomography formed the basis for the diagnoses. Ficoll-Paque density gradient centrifugation was used to isolate PBMCs from around 9.1 ml of fresh peripheral blood. Total RNA was extracted with Trizol reagent, and quality was checked on an Agilent 2100 Bioanalyzer. The TCR beta CDR3 regions were amplified from RNA transcripts. A first-round RT-PCR of the TCR CDR3 used the HTBI primer set with the Qiagen OneStep RT-PCR kit. Libraries were constructed in a second round of multiplex PCR, after which size selection and purification were performed. Sequencing of the libraries was done on an Illumina HiSeq2000 using paired-end 100 bp reads. As for the original processing: SOAPnuke was used to process the raw data, throwing out any read that contained adapters or uncalled bases, had a mean Phred below 15, or lacked an exact constant-primer or identifier match. High-quality paired reads were merged with COPE v1.2.5, and unique nucleotide sequences were defined as clonotypes. MiTCR v1.1 was used to align clonotypes to the IMGT TRBV, TRBD and TRBJ reference segments. Analysis was restricted to V-J combinations with a frequency above 0.0001, which covered 98% to 99.2% of repertoires. A TCS score was defined as the ratio between F50 (clonal expansion) and ExV (chaos), using BLOSUM62-based TCRdist between CDR3 peptides within each V-J. Welch's t-statistics and random forest reduced 450 to 600 V-J features to about 12, which were used in a naive Bayes classifier (R e1071). The public reads were reprocessed in TCRdb via fastp at Q25 and MiXCR, keeping in-frame beta chains. CDR3 protein sequences are deduplicated, and each keeps its most common genes and DNA. The V and J calls were not made by the authors but by TCRdb's processing. The sample has more than 350,000 distinct CDR3 sequences on record, around 15% of them singletons. Approximately 19% of the sample belongs to the ten largest clones.

Summary of the overall study and its limitations: In validation, progression to ophthalmopathy was predicted by the model with about 70% sensitivity and 72.22% specificity, a median of roughly 6.4 months before onset. Ophthalmopathy was separated from stable hyperthyroidism by a 13 V-J signature model, with 85% to 90% sensitivity and about 84% specificity obtained in cross-validation and 80%/75% obtained in testing. No statistical method was used to fix the sample size in advance, and group allocation was not hidden from the investigators. Blood samples also contained most of the expanded thyroid clonotypes (frequency above 0.001), which suggests that blood repertoires may reflect thyroid immune responses.

CDR1 SNHLY and CDR2 FYNNEI were looked up in the germline V gene. Its CDR3 holds 13 amino acids, cysteine through phenylalanine. The retained sequence is limited to the CDR3, 39 bases, with the frame set at the first base. V is shortened by 7 bases, J by 14 bases, and the region joining them spans 23 bases. The sequenced sample consisted of blood. The receptor was isolated from a woman in her sixties with Graves' ophthalmopathy. Recombination joined TRBV2 with TRBJ2-5; the D gene cannot be named for sure. The CDR3 loop reads CASNRAISRMRYF. The DNA sequence reads TGTGCCAGCAATAGGGCTATATCCCGGATGAGATACTTC.